These 29 T cell receptor beta chains were sequenced from one sample in a study of shared clonotypes between healthy human individuals. Measured with immunoSEQ multiplex PCR; TCRdb has only the in-frame clones, and not every one. This sample has around 500,000 clones; more than 75% occur once, and the top ten carry around 12%. The sequenced sample consisted of PBMCs. These receptors all come from a woman aged 40 to 55 in good health. Some clones in this sample may be carry-over from other donors' samples.

This clone was detected only a few times. The chain combines TRBV27 with TRBJ1-5; perhaps TRBD1 as D (5 bases). V lost 3 bases, J lost 5 bases, and 11 bases lay in between. CDR1 MNHEY and CDR2 SMNVEV come from the germline V gene (reference sequence). The CDR3 is 14 amino acids. CDR3 amino acids: CASSFGTGDQPQHF. CDR3 bases: TGTGCCAGCAGTTTCGGGACGGGAGATCAGCCCCAGCATTTT.

The J gene is TRBJ2-5, the V gene TRBV5-1; no reliable D call. V was clipped by 3 bases and J by 4 bases, with 16 bases between them. Per germline, CDR1 SGHRS and CDR2 YFSETQ. The CDR3 length is 15 residues. CDR3 bases: TGCGCCAGCAGCTGGATCCGGGCCAAGGGAGAGACCCAGTACTTC. This gives the protein CASSWIRAKGETQYF.

The chain recombines TRBV5-1 with TRBJ1-1; D is uncertain. The length of the CDR3 is 13 residues. CDR1 SGHRS and CDR2 YFSETQ come from the germline V gene. With 4 bases removed from V and 0 bases from J, the gap between germline ends came to 7 bases. CDR3: CASSVGVNTEAFF. Written as DNA, the CDR3 is TGCGCCAGCAGCGTTGGAGTGAACACTGAAGCTTTCTTT. Supplemented by reference TRBV5-1 and TRBJ1-1, the full variable domain reads KAGVTQTPRYLIKTRGQQVTLSCSPISGHRSVSWYQQTPGQGLQFLFEYFSETQRNKGNFPGRFSGRQFSNSRSEMNVSTLELGDSALYLCASSVGVNTEAFFGQGTRLTVV.

This chain links TRBV4-1 with TRBJ1-5; D is ambiguous. CDR1 and CDR2 from the germline V gene are MGHRA and YSYEKL. The CDR3 covers 19 residues. V was clipped by 1 base and J by 0 bases, with 19 bases between them. The CDR3 sequence: CASSQADLARVDSNQPQHF. The CDR3 region has the DNA TGCGCCAGCAGCCAAGCCGATCTAGCCCGGGTAGATAGCAATCAGCCCCAGCATTTT.

The chain links TRBV10-3 to TRBJ2-1; no definite D call. CDR1 is ENHRY and CDR2 is SYGVKD in the germline V gene. This CDR3 is built from 12 residues. Between the trimmed V and J ends, which lost 0 bases and 5 bases, there was a span of 2 bases. The CDR3 is CAISESDNEQFF. The CDR3 nucleotides read TGTGCCATCAGTGAGTCTGACAATGAGCAGTTCTTC.

The CDR3 here is CASSFGGTLNYGYTF. The CDR3 DNA follows: TGTGCCAGCAGTTTTGGGGGCACCCTAAACTATGGCTACACCTTC. The chain recombines TRBV28 with TRBJ1-2; maybe TRBD1 (6 bases). The germline V and J ends were trimmed by 3 bases and 2 bases, with 13 bases remaining between them. Germline V CDR1 and CDR2: MDHEN, SYDVKM. The CDR3 is made up of 15 amino acids.

About this clone itself: An end of the junction does not agree with germline; a read error may underlie this. As DNA, the CDR3 is TGTGCTAGCAGCCGGGCGAGATACGCGAACACCGGGGAGCTGTTTTTT. It encodes CASSRARYANTGELFF. The genes are TRBV7-7 and TRBJ2-2; D is unclear. Germline V gene sequence: CDR1 SSHAT, CDR2 FNYEAQ (reference sequence). The CDR3 is made up of 16 amino acids.

The gene calls are TRBV9 and TRBJ2-7, with D possibly being TRBD1 (5 bases). The germline CDR1 and CDR2 sequences are SGDLS and YYNGEE. This CDR3 has 14 amino acids. Trimming pared 0 bases from V and 3 bases from J, leaving 10 bases between. The CDR3 nucleotides read TGTGCCAGCAGCGTAGACCCCGACAGCTACGAGCAGTACTTC. It encodes CASSVDPDSYEQYF.

The chain couples TRBV27 to TRBJ1-1, with D hard to call. Germline assignment: CDR1 MNHEY and CDR2 SMNVEV (reference sequence). This CDR3 is built from 13 residues. V was cut by 3 bases and J by 5 bases, with 10 bases left in between. CDR3: CASSFYARTEAFF. The DNA of the CDR3 is TGTGCCAGCAGTTTCTACGCGAGGACTGAAGCTTTCTTT.

V gene TRBV7-6 combines with J gene TRBJ2-2; 9 bases align to TRBD2. Per germline, CDR1 SGHVS and CDR2 FNYEAQ. J gave up 0 bases and V 5 bases, and 7 bases lay outside the gene matches. The length of the CDR3 is 17 residues. DNA of the CDR3: TGTGCCAGCAGCGAACATATAGCGGGAGCGAACACCGGGGAGCTGTTTTTT. Amino acids: CASSEHIAGANTGELFF. Full variable domain (rest looked up from reference TRBV7-6 and TRBJ2-2): GAGVSQSPRYKVTKRGQDVALRCDPISGHVSLYWYRQALGQGPEFLTYFNYEAQQDKSGLPNDRFSAERPEGSISTLTIQRTEQRDSAMYRCASSEHIAGANTGELFFGEGSRLTVL.

In its sample, this clone was seen a few times. The sample holds other DNA sequences that translate to the same CDR3. The chain joins TRBV29-1 to TRBJ1-1; tentatively, D is TRBD1 (5 bases). CDR3 size: 12 residues. Per germline, CDR1 SQVTM and CDR2 ANQGSEA. V was shortened by 7 bases and J by 1 base, with 10 bases between the two germline ends. The CDR3 region has the DNA TGCAGCGGCGGACATGGGAACACTGAAGCTTTCTTT. It encodes CSGGHGNTEAFF. The complete variable domain, with remaining parts taken from reference TRBV29-1 and TRBJ1-1, reads SAVISQKPSRDICQRGTSLTIQCQVDSQVTMMFWYRQQPGQSLTLIATANQGSEATYESGFVIDKFPISRPNLTFSTLTVSNMSPEDSSIYLCSGGHGNTEAFFGQGTRLTVV.

The rearrangement links TRBV9 to TRBJ2-1; 12 nucleotides agree with TRBD2. CDR1 is SGDLS, CDR2 YYNGEE, per germline. The CDR3 is 15 residues long. With 0 bases clipped from V and 10 bases from J, the junction kept 5 bases outside the gene matches. The CDR3 loop reads CASSVGLAGGAEQFF. Here the CDR3 DNA reads TGTGCCAGCAGCGTAGGCCTAGCGGGAGGGGCGGAGCAGTTCTTC.

The chain combines TRBV7-2 with TRBJ1-3; no reliable D call. The CDR3 is 18 amino acids. Trimming stripped 2 bases from V and 0 bases from J, with 17 bases between. CDR1 is SGHTA, CDR2 FQGNSA, per germline. The CDR3 sequence: CASSLRARSFGSGNTIYF. DNA of the CDR3: TGTGCCAGCAGCTTAAGGGCCCGTAGTTTTGGCTCTGGAAACACCATATATTTT.

V and J are TRBV2 and TRBJ2-4; D unclear. The germline gives CDR1 SNHLY, CDR2 FYNNEI. V was pared by 6 bases and J by 8 bases, with 17 bases between. The CDR3 extends over 14 amino acids. The CDR3 loop reads CASRFGRTADIQYF. CDR3 sequence (DNA): TGTGCCAGCAGGTTTGGCAGGACCGCAGACATTCAGTACTTC.

In its sample, this clone was seen a few times. V and J are TRBV2 and TRBJ2-1; TRBD2 matches at 8 bases. CDR1 SNHLY and CDR2 FYNNEI come from the germline V gene. Unmatched junction bases numbered 4, after V lost 5 bases and J lost 10 bases. The CDR3 loop spans 12 amino acids. The CDR3 is CASSSLAGEQFF. The CDR3 nucleotides are TGTGCCAGCAGTTCATTAGCGGGAGAGCAGTTCTTC.

The chain carries TRBV4-1 and TRBJ2-1; D might be TRBD2 (5 bases). The V and J ends lost 2 bases and 4 bases respectively, with 12 bases between them. Germline V gene data show CDR1 as MGHRA and CDR2 as YSYEKL. CDR3 length: 15 amino acids. The DNA of the CDR3 is TGCGCCAGCAGCCAATCCCAGGTAGCGTACAATGAGCAGTTCTTC. Translating it yields CASSQSQVAYNEQFF.

V gene TRBV4-2 combines with J gene TRBJ2-3; possibly TRBD2 for D (6 bases). This CDR3 comprises 16 residues. Germline V gene data show CDR1 as LGHNA and CDR2 as YNFKEQ. Trimming removed 2 bases from V and 4 bases from J, with 16 bases in between. The CDR3: CASSQSTRDSSDTQYF. DNA of the CDR3: TGTGCCAGCAGCCAAAGTACCCGGGACTCCTCAGATACGCAGTATTTT.

This chain connects TRBV28 to TRBJ2-3; D unclear. Germline values: CDR1 MDHEN, CDR2 SYDVKM. Trimming stripped 3 bases from V and 5 bases from J, with 9 bases between. This CDR3 spans 13 amino acids. The CDR3 DNA reads TGTGCCAGCAGTTTTAGGAACCAAGATACGCAGTATTTT. Its translation is CASSFRNQDTQYF.

This chain links TRBV5-1 with TRBJ2-5, with 8 bases that match TRBD1. CDR1 and CDR2 from the germline V gene are SGHRS and YFSETQ. The CDR3 contains 14 residues. The J segment lost 1 base and the V segment lost 5 bases, leaving 4 bases of the junction unmatched. The CDR3 nucleotides read TGCGCCAGCAGACCTCAGGGGGCCCAAGAGACCCAGTACTTC. This gives the protein CASRPQGAQETQYF.

This chain links TRBV18 with TRBJ1-2, with TRBD1 matching over 7 bases. V lost 3 bases, J lost 4 bases, and 5 bases stayed unmatched. The germline CDR1 and CDR2 sequences are KGHSH and LQKENI. The CDR3 is 14 residues long. CDR3 in amino acids: CASSPAGGFYGYTF. CDR3 DNA: TGTGCCAGCTCACCGGCAGGGGGTTTCTATGGCTACACCTTC.

The CDR3 spells CASSLVSTSGRTDTQYF. The CDR3 nucleotides read TGTGCCAGCAGCTTAGTGAGTACTAGCGGGAGAACAGATACGCAGTATTTT. The rearrangement uses TRBV7-2 and TRBJ2-3; 11 bases are shared with TRBD2. Trimming cost V 1 base and J 3 bases; bases outside gene matches: 6. Germline loops: CDR1 SGHTA, CDR2 FQGNSA. CDR3 length: 17 amino acids.

This clone was observed a few times. V usage is TRBV11-2 and J usage is TRBJ1-2; 7 bases fit TRBD1. V was clipped by 5 bases and J by 4 bases; unmatched bases: 4. Germline CDR1 SGHAT, CDR2 FQNNGV. CDR3 length: 13 residues. CDR3 in amino acids: CASSQTGPYGYTF. The CDR3 nucleotides read TGTGCCAGCAGCCAGACAGGGCCCTATGGCTACACCTTC. Full variable domain (missing parts from reference TRBV11-2 and TRBJ1-2): EAGVAQSPRYKIIEKRQSVAFWCNPISGHATLYWYQQILGQGPKLLIQFQNNGVVDDSQLPKDRFSAERLKGVDSTLKIQPAKLEDSAVYLCASSQTGPYGYTFGSGTRLTVV.

The rearrangement links TRBV6-1 to TRBJ2-5, with TRBD2 identical over 10 bases. V lost 3 bases and J lost 5; bases outside the gene matches: 9. This CDR3 is 16 amino acids long. Germline V lookup: CDR1 MNHNS, CDR2 SASEGT. The CDR3 DNA is TGTGCCAGCAGTGAGGGGCTAGCGGGAGCATACGAGACCCAGTACTTC. Translated, it gives CASSEGLAGAYETQYF.

This clone appeared once. The chain has TRBV28 and TRBJ2-1; 10 positions match TRBD2. CDR3 length equals 15 residues. Germline V lookup: CDR1 MDHEN, CDR2 SYDVKM. V shed 3 bases, J shed 6 bases, and the junction held 5 bases outside the gene matches. The CDR3 protein is CASSFPLAGVNEQFF. CDR3 bases: TGTGCCAGCAGTTTTCCTCTAGCGGGAGTCAATGAGCAGTTCTTC.

In DNA form, the CDR3 reads TGCAGCGCCCTCGGGTGGAACACTGAAGCTTTCTTT. This gives the protein CSALGWNTEAFF. V usage is TRBV29-1 and J usage is TRBJ1-1; D uncertain. Looked up from germline, CDR1 is SQVTM and CDR2 is ANQGSEA. The CDR3 runs to 12 residues. Trimming left V 7 bases short and J 1 base short, with 10 bases between.

This chain uses TRBV5-8 with TRBJ1-5; possibly TRBD1 for D (6 bases). The CDR3 is made up of 16 amino acids. Trimming took off 4 bases at V and 2 bases at J, with 16 bases between the two ends. Germline V gene sequence: CDR1 SGHTS, CDR2 YDEGEE. The CDR3 nucleotides are TGTGCCAGCAGCCCAAGGGACACTCTCGGCAATCAGCCCCAGCATTTT. This translates into CASSPRDTLGNQPQHF.

In the case of this clone: With a far larger clone one base away, a read error is the likely cause. The chain has TRBV2 and TRBJ1-1, with 7 bases that match TRBD1. The CDR3 has 12 residues. Looked up from germline, CDR1 is SNHLY and CDR2 is FYNNEI. The CDR3 is CAARRGPTEAFF. The CDR3 DNA reads as TGTGCAGCCAGGAGGGGGCCCACTGAAGCTTTCTTT.

The chain combines TRBV5-4 with TRBJ2-3; D assignment may be TRBD1 or TRBD2 (5 bases each). V was pared by 1 base and J by 6 bases, with 9 bases between. The CDR3 totals 13 residues. Germline V lookup: CDR1 SGHNT, CDR2 YYREEE (reference sequence). The CDR3 sequence is CASSLRDGDTQYF. The CDR3 nucleotides read TGTGCCAGCAGCTTGAGGGACGGGGATACGCAGTATTTT. Variable domain in full (rest from reference TRBV5-4 and TRBJ2-3): ETGVTQSPTHLIKTRGQQVTLRCSSQSGHNTVSWYQQALGQGPQFIFQYYREEENGRGNFPPRFSGLQFPNYSSELNVNALELDDSALYLCASSLRDGDTQYFGPGTRLTVL.

The V call is TRBV18, the J call TRBJ2-1; 7 bases line up with TRBD1. The CDR3 contains 16 residues. CDR1 KGHSH and CDR2 LQKENI come from the germline V gene. Trimming cost V 4 bases and J 0 bases; bases outside gene matches: 6. The CDR3 nucleotides read TGTGCCAGCTCACTACGGACAGGTAGCTCCTACAATGAGCAGTTCTTC. This translates into CASSLRTGSSYNEQFF.